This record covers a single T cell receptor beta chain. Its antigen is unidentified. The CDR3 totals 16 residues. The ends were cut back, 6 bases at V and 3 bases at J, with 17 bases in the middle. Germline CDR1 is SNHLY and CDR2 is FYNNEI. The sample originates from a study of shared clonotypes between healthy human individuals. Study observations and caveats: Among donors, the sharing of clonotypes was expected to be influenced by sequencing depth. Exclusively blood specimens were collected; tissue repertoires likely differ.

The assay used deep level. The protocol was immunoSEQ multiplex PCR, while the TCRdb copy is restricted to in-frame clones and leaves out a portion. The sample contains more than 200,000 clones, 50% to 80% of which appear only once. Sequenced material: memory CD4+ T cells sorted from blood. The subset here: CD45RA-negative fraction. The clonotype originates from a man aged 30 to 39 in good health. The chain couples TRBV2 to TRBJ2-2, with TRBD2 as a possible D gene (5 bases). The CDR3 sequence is CASSGSIGGYTGELFF. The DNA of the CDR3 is TGTGCCAGCAGCGGGTCAATAGGCGGGTACACCGGGGAGCTGTTTTTT.